This TCR beta chain came from a study of control samples from healthy donors and cancer patients. From germline, CDR1 is SGHTA and CDR2 FQGNSA. The V and J ends lost 1 base and 4 bases respectively, with 10 bases between them. The CDR3 has 14 amino acids. Profiled with immunoSEQ multiplex PCR; TCRdb holds only in-frame clones, not every one. Of around 33,000 clones in the sample, 70% to 90% are singletons; the top ten hold 1.5% to 2%. The sequence was obtained from a woman aged 40 to 55 with lung cancer. The sample taken for sequencing was PBMCs. V and J are TRBV7-2 and TRBJ1-2, with D possibly TRBD1 on 6 matching bases. CDR3 residues: CASSLETGGYGYTF. The CDR3 DNA is TGTGCCAGCAGCTTAGAGACAGGAGGCTATGGCTACACCTTC.